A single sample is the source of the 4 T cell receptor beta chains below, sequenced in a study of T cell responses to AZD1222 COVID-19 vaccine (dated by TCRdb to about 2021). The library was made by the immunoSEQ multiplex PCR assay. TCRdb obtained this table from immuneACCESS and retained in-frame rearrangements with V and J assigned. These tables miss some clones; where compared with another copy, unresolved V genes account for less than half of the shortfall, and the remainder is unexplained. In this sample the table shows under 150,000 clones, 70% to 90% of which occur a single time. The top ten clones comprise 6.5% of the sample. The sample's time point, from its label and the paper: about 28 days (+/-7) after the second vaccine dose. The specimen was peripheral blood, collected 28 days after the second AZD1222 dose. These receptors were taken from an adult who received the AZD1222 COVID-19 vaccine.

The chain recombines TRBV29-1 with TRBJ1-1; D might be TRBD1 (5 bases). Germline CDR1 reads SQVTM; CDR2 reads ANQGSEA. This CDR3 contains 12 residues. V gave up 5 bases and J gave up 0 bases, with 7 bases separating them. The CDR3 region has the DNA TGCAGCGTTCAGACAGTGAACACTGAAGCTTTCTTT. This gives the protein CSVQTVNTEAFF.

The CDR3 nucleotides read TGTGCCAGCAGTGGGGGGTCGGGTTTTTCCTACAATGAGCAGTTCTTC. Its protein is CASSGGSGFSYNEQFF. The V call is TRBV28, the J call TRBJ2-1, with D tentatively TRBD2 (6 bases). Trimming removed 5 bases at V and 1 base at J, with 15 bases between. Germline CDR1 MDHEN, CDR2 SYDVKM. The CDR3 has 16 residues.

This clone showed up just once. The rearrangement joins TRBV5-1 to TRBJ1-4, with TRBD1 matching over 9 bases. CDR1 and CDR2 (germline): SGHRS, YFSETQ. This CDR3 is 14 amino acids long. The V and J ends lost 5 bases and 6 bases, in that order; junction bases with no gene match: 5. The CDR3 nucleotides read TGCGCCAGCAGTCGGACAGGGGCGGATGAAAAACTGTTTTTT. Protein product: CASSRTGADEKLFF.

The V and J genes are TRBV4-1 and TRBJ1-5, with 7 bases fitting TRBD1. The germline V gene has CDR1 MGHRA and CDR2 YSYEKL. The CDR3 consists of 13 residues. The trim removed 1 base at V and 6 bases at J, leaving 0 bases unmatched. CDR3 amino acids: CASSQGQGQPQHF. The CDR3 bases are TGCGCCAGCAGCCAAGGACAGGGTCAGCCCCAGCATTTT.